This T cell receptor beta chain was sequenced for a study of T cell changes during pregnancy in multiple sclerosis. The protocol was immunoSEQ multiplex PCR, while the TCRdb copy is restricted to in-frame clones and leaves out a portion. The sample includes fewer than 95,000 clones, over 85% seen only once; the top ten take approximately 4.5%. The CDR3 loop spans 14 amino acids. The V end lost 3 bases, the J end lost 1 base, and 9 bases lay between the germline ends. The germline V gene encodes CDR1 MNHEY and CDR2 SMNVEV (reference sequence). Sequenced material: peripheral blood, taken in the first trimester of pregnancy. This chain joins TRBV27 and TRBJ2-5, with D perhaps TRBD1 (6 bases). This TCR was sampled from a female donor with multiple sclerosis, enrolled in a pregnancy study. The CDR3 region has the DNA TGTGCCAGCAGTTTTATGGGGGCCCAAGAGACCCAGTACTTC. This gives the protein CASSFMGAQETQYF.